A single sample gave rise to the 19 T cell receptor beta chains below, sequenced in a study of shared clonotypes between healthy human individuals. Data came from immunoSEQ multiplex PCR; TCRdb stores just in-frame clones and leaves some out. The sample consists of approximately 1.5 million clones, approximately 98% of them appearing once. The material sequenced was naive CD4+ T cells sorted from blood. As for subset: CD45RA+ positively selected. All receptors derive from a man aged 25-40 years in good health.

As for this clone: The identical CDR3 is also encoded by other nucleotide sequences in the sample. The genes are TRBV9 and TRBJ2-1, with TRBD2 matching 9 bases. The CDR3 runs 15 residues. CDR1 is SGDLS, CDR2 YYNGEE, per germline. V shed 0 bases, J shed 4 bases, and the junction held 2 bases outside the gene matches. As DNA, the CDR3 is TGTGCCAGCAGCGTAGGGACTAGCGAATACAATGAGCAGTTCTTC. This encodes CASSVGTSEYNEQFF.

The CDR3, as DNA: TGTGCCAGCTTAACAGGGGAAGTAGCTTTCTTT. Protein: CASLTGEVAFF. The rearrangement joins TRBV18 to TRBJ1-1, with 7 bases aligning to TRBD1. This CDR3 spans 11 amino acids. Unmatched junction bases numbered 6, after V lost 7 bases and J lost 10 bases. Germline loops: CDR1 KGHSH, CDR2 LQKENI.

This clone was recorded once. CDR3 coding DNA: TGCGCCAGCAGCCAGGAGGCGGGTATTGGATATGGCTACACCTTC. It translates to CASSQEAGIGYGYTF. The chain has TRBV5-1 and TRBJ1-2; unclear D gene. This CDR3 is built from 15 residues. The V and J ends lost 4 bases and 5 bases respectively, with 18 bases between them. CDR1 is SGHRS and CDR2 is YFSETQ in the germline V gene.

The chain has TRBV28 and TRBJ2-7; D unresolved. Trimming removed 6 bases at V and 5 bases at J, with 17 bases between. The CDR3 has 14 amino acids. The germline V gene has CDR1 MDHEN and CDR2 SYDVKM. CDR3 sequence reads: CASRPAVVSHEQYF. The CDR3 nucleotides read TGTGCCAGCAGACCTGCGGTAGTTTCCCACGAGCAGTACTTC.

The V call is TRBV5-1, the J call TRBJ2-1, with D possibly matching TRBD1 (5 bases). The CDR3 is 14 amino acids. Between the trimmed V and J ends, which lost 2 bases and 5 bases, there was a span of 11 bases. Germline CDR1 reads SGHRS; CDR2 reads YFSETQ. This chain's CDR3 is CASSFDSRNNEQFF. The CDR3 region has the DNA TGCGCCAGCAGCTTTGACAGTCGGAACAATGAGCAGTTCTTC.

This chain joins TRBV7-9 and TRBJ2-1; D may match TRBD1 or TRBD2 (6 bases each). The CDR3 runs 14 residues. The V gene lost 2 bases and the J gene lost 7 bases, with 12 bases spanning the gap. The germline V gene has CDR1 SEHNR and CDR2 FQNEAQ (reference sequence). CDR3 sequence (DNA): TGTGCCAGCAGCTTATTCGGGGGCAGGAATGAGCAGTTCTTC. Protein product: CASSLFGGRNEQFF.

The chain has TRBV28 and TRBJ1-5, with D unclear. Trimming pared 4 bases from V and 0 bases from J, leaving 10 bases between. The CDR3 contains 15 residues. Germline V gene lookup returns CDR1 MDHEN and CDR2 SYDVKM. CDR3 bases: TGTGCCAGCAGTTCGGGGTGGGGTAGCAATCAGCCCCAGCATTTT. This translates into CASSSGWGSNQPQHF.

This CDR3 is CASSQKGTGELFF. The CDR3 DNA sequence: TGTGCCAGCAGCCAAAAGGGAACCGGGGAGCTGTTTTTT. The J gene is TRBJ2-2, the V gene TRBV11-3; no clear D. The CDR3 spans 13 residues. Deletions cut 5 bases from V and 5 bases from J, with 9 bases between. The germline V gene encodes CDR1 SGHNT and CDR2 YENEEA. The whole variable domain, remainder taken from reference TRBV11-3 and TRBJ2-2, is EAGVVQSPRYKIIEKKQPVAFWCNPISGHNTLYWYLQNLGQGPELLIRYENEEAVDDSQLPKDRFSAERLKGVDSTLKIQPAELGDSAVYLCASSQKGTGELFFGEGSRLTVL.

On this clone itself: This specimen includes other DNA sequences encoding the same CDR3. The chain uses TRBV5-1 and TRBJ2-3; D gene uncertain. Germline CDR1 reads SGHRS; CDR2 reads YFSETQ. Trimming removed 0 bases from V and 1 base from J, with 9 bases in between. The CDR3 contains 15 residues. CDR3 nucleotides: TGCGCCAGCAGCTTGGATGGAGCTGGCACAGATACGCAGTATTTT. Protein product: CASSLDGAGTDTQYF.

This chain links TRBV7-6 with TRBJ2-1; 11 nucleotides agree with TRBD2. J was trimmed by 4 bases and V by 5 bases; bases with no gene match: 4. The CDR3 spans 15 residues. Germline V gene data show CDR1 as SGHVS and CDR2 as FNYEAQ. The CDR3 here is CASSAGLAVYNEQFF. CDR3 in DNA: TGTGCCAGCAGCGCGGGACTAGCGGTATACAATGAGCAGTTCTTC.

The chain carries TRBV6-5 and TRBJ1-1; maybe TRBD1 (5 bases). The germline gives CDR1 MNHEY, CDR2 SVGAGI. Trimming removed 8 bases at V and 1 base at J, with 14 bases between. This CDR3 is built from 14 residues. The CDR3 nucleotides are TGTGCCAGCCAATGGAGAACAGGGAACACTGAAGCTTTCTTT. Protein: CASQWRTGNTEAFF.

The chain uses TRBV11-2 and TRBJ1-1, with TRBD1 matching 7 bases. Germline CDR1 SGHAT, CDR2 FQNNGV. The V segment lost 6 bases and the J segment 8 bases; nucleotides outside the gene matches: 3. This CDR3 has 11 residues. CDR3 nucleotide sequence: TGTGCCAGCAGACAGACAGGGGAAGCTTTCTTT. Encoded protein: CASRQTGEAFF.

The chain employs TRBV27 and TRBJ2-5; TRBD2 matches at 9 bases. The CDR3 has 15 amino acids. Germline assignment: CDR1 MNHEY and CDR2 SMNVEV (reference sequence). Trimming at V came to 4 bases and at J to 5 bases, leaving 8 bases not matched to a gene. The CDR3 DNA follows: TGTGCCAGCAGTTCCGGTAGCGGGAGTCCCGAGACCCAGTACTTC. Translating it yields CASSSGSGSPETQYF.

The V and J genes are TRBV19 and TRBJ1-5; TRBD1 matches at 7 bases. V lost 5 bases to trimming and J lost 4 bases; unmatched junction nucleotides: 5. The CDR3 is 14 residues long. CDR1 is LNHDA and CDR2 is SQIVND in the germline V gene (reference sequence). CDR3 amino acids: CASSLGTANQPQHF. CDR3 DNA sequence: TGTGCCAGTAGTCTCGGGACAGCTAATCAGCCCCAGCATTTT.

This clone was counted once. CDR3 bases: TGTGCCACCAGCAGAGCAGGGGGTACGGGATGGGGCACAGATACGCAGTATTTT. Residues: CATSRAGGTGWGTDTQYF. This chain joins TRBV15 and TRBJ2-3; 7 nucleotides align to TRBD1. With V trimmed by 1 base and J by 1 base, 11 bases remained unmatched. Per germline, CDR1 LNHNV and CDR2 YYDKDF (reference sequence). CDR3 size: 18 residues.

The chain links TRBV11-2 to TRBJ2-1, with TRBD2 matching over 8 bases. This CDR3 comprises 14 residues. Germline CDR1 is SGHAT and CDR2 is FQNNGV. Trimming removed 5 bases from V and 2 bases from J; junction bases left unmatched: 2. The CDR3 loop is CASSPSGPYNEQFF. The CDR3 bases are TGTGCCAGCAGCCCTAGCGGGCCCTACAATGAGCAGTTCTTC.

The genes are TRBV6-1 and TRBJ2-2, with a possible D match to TRBD1 (6 bases). CDR3 length equals 15 residues. Germline CDR1 MNHNS, CDR2 SASEGT. Trimming left V 6 bases short and J 3 bases short, with 14 bases between. CDR3 bases: TGTGCCAGCAGGGGGCCAGGGGTAGACACCGGGGAGCTGTTTTTT. Amino acid sequence: CASRGPGVDTGELFF.

The chain couples TRBV5-1 to TRBJ2-5; 9 bases agree with TRBD2. J was trimmed by 2 bases and V by 4 bases; bases with no gene match: 9. CDR1 SGHRS and CDR2 YFSETQ come from the germline V gene. CDR3 length: 16 amino acids. The CDR3 DNA reads as TGCGCCAGCAGCACCTCCTCTAGCGGGGAACAAGAGACCCAGTACTTC. Encoded protein: CASSTSSSGEQETQYF.

The chain links TRBV10-2 to TRBJ2-6; D ambiguous. The CDR3 length is 16 residues. V lost 6 bases, J lost 0 bases, and 12 bases lay in between. Germline CDR1 reads WSHSY; CDR2 reads SAAADI. The DNA of the CDR3 is TGCGCCAGCAGCGGTAGGGTAAGCTCTGGGGCCAACGTCCTGACTTTC. Residues: CASSGRVSSGANVLTF.